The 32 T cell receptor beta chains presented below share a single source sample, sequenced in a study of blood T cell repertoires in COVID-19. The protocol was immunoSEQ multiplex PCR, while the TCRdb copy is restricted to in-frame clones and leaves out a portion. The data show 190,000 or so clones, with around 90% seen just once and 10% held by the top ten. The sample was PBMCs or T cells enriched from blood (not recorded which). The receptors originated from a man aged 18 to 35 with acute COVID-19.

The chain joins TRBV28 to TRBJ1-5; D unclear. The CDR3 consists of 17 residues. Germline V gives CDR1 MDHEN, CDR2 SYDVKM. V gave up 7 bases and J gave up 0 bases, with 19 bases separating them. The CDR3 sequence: CASNHPAHDYSNQPQHF. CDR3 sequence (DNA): TGTGCCAGCAACCACCCGGCACACGACTATAGCAATCAGCCCCAGCATTTT. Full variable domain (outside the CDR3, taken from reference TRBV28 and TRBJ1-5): DVKVTQSSRYLVKRTGEKVFLECVQDMDHENMFWYRQDPGLGLRLIYFSYDVKMKEKGDIPEGYSVSREKKERFSLILESASTNQTSMYLCASNHPAHDYSNQPQHFGDGTRLSIL.

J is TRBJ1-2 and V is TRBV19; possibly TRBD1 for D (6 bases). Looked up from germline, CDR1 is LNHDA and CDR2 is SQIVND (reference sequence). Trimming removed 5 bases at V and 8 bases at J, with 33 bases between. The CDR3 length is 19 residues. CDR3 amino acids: CASSPLWGQDPIYAAGYTF. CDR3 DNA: TGTGCCAGTAGTCCCCTATGGGGGCAAGACCCGATATATGCGGCCGGCTACACCTTC.

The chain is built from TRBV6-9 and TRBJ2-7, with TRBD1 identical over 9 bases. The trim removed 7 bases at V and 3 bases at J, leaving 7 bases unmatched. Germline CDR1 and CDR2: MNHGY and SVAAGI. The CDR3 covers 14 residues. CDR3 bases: TGTGCCAGCATCCCGGGACAGGGAAACTACGAGCAGTACTTC. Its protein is CASIPGQGNYEQYF.

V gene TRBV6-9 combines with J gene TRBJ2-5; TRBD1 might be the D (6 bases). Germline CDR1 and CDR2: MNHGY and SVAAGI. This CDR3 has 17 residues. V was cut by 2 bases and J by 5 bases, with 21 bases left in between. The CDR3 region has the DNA TGTGCCAGCAGTTATCCCTTCCTCCATCAGGGGTGGGAGACCCAGTACTTC. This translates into CASSYPFLHQGWETQYF.

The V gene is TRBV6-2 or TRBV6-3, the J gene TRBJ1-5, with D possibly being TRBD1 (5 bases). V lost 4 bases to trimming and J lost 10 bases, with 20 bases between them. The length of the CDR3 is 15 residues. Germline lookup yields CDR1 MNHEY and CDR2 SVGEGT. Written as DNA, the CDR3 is TGTGCCAGCAGTTTCAGGACGGGGCGGGGAGATCCCCAGCATTTT. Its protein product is CASSFRTGRGDPQHF.

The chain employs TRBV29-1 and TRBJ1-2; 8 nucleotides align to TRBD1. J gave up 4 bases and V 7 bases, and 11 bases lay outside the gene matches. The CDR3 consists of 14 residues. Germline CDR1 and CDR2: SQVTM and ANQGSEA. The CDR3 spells CSGIADRDTYGYTF. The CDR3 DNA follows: TGCAGCGGGATCGCGGACAGGGACACCTATGGCTACACCTTC.

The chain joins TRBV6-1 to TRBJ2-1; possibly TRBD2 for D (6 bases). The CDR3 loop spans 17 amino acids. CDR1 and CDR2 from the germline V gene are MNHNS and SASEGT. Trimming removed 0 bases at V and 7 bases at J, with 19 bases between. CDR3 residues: CASSEARQWAGGNEQFF. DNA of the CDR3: TGTGCCAGCAGTGAAGCGCGACAGTGGGCCGGAGGGAATGAGCAGTTCTTC.

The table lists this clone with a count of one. Here the CDR3 DNA reads TGTGCCAGCAGCTTAAGTGGGGCCGAGACCCAGTACTTC. This translates into CASSLSGAETQYF. This chain uses TRBV7-2 with TRBJ2-5; D may be TRBD1 (5 bases). CDR1 and CDR2 (germline): SGHTA, FQGNSA. The V gene lost 2 bases and the J gene lost 5 bases, with 9 bases spanning the gap. There are 13 residues in the CDR3.

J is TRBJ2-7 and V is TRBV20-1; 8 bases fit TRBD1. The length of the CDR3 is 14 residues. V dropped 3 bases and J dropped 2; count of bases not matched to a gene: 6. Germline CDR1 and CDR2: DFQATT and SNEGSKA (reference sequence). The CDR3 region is CSASAGQGTYEQYF. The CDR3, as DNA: TGCAGTGCTAGTGCAGGACAGGGAACCTACGAGCAGTACTTC.

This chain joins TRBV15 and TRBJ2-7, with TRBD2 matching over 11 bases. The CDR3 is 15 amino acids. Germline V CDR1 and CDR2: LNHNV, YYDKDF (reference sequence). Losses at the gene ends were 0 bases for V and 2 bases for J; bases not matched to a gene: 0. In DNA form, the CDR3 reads TGTGCCACCAGCAGAGAGACTAGCGGGGCCTACGAGCAGTACTTC. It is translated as CATSRETSGAYEQYF.

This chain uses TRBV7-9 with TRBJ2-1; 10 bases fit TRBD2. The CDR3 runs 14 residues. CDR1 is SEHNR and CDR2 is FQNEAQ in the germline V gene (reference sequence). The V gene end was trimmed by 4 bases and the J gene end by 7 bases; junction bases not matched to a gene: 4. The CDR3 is CASSSGLAENEQFF. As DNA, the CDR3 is TGTGCCAGCAGCTCCGGACTAGCGGAAAATGAGCAGTTCTTC.

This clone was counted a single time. CDR3: CASAGGSGTGVDNEQFF. CDR3 DNA sequence: TGTGCCAGTGCCGGGGGATCCGGGACAGGGGTGGACAATGAGCAGTTCTTC. J is TRBJ2-1 and V is TRBV19; 10 positions agree with TRBD1. CDR3 length: 17 residues. Unmatched junction bases numbered 15, after V lost 8 bases and J lost 5 bases. CDR1 and CDR2 (germline): LNHDA, SQIVND (reference sequence). Variable domain in full (rest from reference TRBV19 and TRBJ2-1): DGGITQSPKYLFRKEGQNVTLSCEQNLNHDAMYWYRQDPGQGLRLIYYSQIVNDFQKGDIAEGYSVSREKKESFPLTVTSAQKNPTAFYLCASAGGSGTGVDNEQFFGPGTRLTVL.

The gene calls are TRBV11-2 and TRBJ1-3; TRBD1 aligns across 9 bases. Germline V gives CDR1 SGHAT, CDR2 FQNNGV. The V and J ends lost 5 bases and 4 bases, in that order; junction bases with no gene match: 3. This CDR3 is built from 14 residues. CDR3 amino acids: CASSPGTGGNTIYF. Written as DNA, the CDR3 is TGTGCCAGCAGCCCCGGGACAGGGGGAAACACCATATATTTT. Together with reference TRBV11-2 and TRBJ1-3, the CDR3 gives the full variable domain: EAGVAQSPRYKIIEKRQSVAFWCNPISGHATLYWYQQILGQGPKLLIQFQNNGVVDDSQLPKDRFSAERLKGVDSTLKIQPAKLEDSAVYLCASSPGTGGNTIYFGEGSWLTVV.

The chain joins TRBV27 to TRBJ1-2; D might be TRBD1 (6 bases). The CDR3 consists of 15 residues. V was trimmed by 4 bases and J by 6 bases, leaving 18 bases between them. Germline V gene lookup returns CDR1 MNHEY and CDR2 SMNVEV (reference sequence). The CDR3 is CASSYSGTNSNGYTF. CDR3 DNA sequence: TGTGCCAGCAGTTATTCGGGGACAAATTCGAATGGCTACACCTTC.

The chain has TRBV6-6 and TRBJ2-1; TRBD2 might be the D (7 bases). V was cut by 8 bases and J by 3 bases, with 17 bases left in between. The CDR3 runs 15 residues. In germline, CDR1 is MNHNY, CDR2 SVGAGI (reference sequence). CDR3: CASASGGGSYNEQFF. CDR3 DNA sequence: TGTGCCAGCGCCTCTGGGGGCGGGAGCTACAATGAGCAGTTCTTC.

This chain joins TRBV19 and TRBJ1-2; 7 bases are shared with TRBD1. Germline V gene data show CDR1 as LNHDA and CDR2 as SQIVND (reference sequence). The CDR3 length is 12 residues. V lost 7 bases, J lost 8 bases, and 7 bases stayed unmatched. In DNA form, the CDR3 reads TGTGCCAGTACTACAGGGGCACTCGGCTACACCTTC. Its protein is CASTTGALGYTF.

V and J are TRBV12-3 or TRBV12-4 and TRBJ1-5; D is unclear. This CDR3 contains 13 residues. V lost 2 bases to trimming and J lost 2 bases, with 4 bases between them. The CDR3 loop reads CASSLSGNQPQHF. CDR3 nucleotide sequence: TGTGCCAGCAGTTTATCGGGCAATCAGCCCCAGCATTTT.

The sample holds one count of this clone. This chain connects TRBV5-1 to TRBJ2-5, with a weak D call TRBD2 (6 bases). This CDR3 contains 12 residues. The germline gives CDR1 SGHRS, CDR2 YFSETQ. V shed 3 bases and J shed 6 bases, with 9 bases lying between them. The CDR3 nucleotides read TGCGCCAGCAGCTACGGGGGACAGACCCAGTACTTC. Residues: CASSYGGQTQYF.

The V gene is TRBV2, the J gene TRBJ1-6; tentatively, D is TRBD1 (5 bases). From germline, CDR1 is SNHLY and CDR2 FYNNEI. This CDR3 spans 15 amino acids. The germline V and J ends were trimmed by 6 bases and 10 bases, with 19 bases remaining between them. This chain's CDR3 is CASSGGTPSRSPLHF. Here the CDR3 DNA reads TGTGCCAGCAGCGGCGGGACCCCTTCCAGGTCACCCCTCCACTTT.

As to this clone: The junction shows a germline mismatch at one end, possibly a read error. CDR3 protein: CASSLIAGPPSF. Here the CDR3 DNA reads TGTGCCAGCAGCCTGATAGCGGGACCTCCGTCCTTC. The J gene is TRBJ2-7, the V gene TRBV3-1 (or the pseudogene TRBV3-2); 8 nucleotides match TRBD2. CDR3 length equals 12 residues. Germline V gene sequence: CDR1 LGHDT, CDR2 YNNKEL (reference sequence).

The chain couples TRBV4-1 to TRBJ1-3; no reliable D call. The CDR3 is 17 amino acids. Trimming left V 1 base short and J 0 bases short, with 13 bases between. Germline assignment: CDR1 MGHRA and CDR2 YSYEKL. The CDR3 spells CASSQGARGPSGNTIYF. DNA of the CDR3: TGCGCCAGCAGCCAAGGAGCCAGAGGGCCCTCTGGAAACACCATATATTTT.

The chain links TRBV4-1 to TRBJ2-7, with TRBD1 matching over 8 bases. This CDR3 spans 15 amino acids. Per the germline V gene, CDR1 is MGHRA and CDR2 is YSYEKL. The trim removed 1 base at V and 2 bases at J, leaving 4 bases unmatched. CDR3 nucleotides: TGCGCCAGCAGCCAAGCGACAGGGGCAACCTACGAGCAGTACTTC. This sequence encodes CASSQATGATYEQYF.

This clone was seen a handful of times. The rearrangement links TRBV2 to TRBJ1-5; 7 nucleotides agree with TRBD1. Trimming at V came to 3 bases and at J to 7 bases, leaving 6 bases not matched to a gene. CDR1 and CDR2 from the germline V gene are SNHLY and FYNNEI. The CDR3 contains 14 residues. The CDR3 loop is CASSDKGARQPQHF. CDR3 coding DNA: TGTGCCAGCAGTGATAAGGGGGCAAGACAGCCCCAGCATTTT.

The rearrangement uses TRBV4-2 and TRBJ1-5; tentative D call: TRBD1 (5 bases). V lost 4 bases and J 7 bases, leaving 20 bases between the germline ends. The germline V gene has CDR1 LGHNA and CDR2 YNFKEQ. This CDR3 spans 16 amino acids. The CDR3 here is CASSPGGGGDGQPQHF. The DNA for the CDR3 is TGTGCCAGCAGCCCGGGGGGGGGAGGTGACGGGCAGCCCCAGCATTTT.

The CDR3 sequence: CASSPDPWRLEVPTDTQYF. The CDR3 coding sequence is TGCGCCAGCAGTCCAGACCCCTGGAGACTAGAAGTGCCAACAGATACGCAGTATTTT. The genes are TRBV23-1 and TRBJ2-3; perhaps TRBD2 as D (6 bases). TRBV23-1 carries the ORF label, with uncertain function. The CDR3 length is 19 residues. Trimming took 4 bases from V and 3 from J, leaving 26 bases between them.

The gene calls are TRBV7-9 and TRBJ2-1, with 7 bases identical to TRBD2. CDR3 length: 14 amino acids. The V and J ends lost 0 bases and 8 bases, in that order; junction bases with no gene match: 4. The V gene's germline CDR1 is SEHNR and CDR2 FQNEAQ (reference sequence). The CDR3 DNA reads TGTGCCAGCAGCTTAGCGGGAGGGAAGGATGAGCAGTTCTTC. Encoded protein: CASSLAGGKDEQFF.

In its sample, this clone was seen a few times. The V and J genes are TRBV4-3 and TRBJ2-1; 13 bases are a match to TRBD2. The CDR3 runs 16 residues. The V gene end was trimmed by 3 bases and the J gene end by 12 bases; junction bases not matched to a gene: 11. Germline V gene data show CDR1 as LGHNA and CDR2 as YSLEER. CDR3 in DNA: TGCGCCAGCAGCCATGTAACTAGCGGGAGGGCCCAAAGGCAGTTCTTC. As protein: CASSHVTSGRAQRQFF.

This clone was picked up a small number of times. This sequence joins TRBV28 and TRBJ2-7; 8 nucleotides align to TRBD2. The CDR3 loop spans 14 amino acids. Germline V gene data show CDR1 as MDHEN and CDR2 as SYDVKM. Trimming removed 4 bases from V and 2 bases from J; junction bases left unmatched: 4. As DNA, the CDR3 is TGTGCCAGCAGTTCGAGCGGGAGTGCCTACGAGCAGTACTTC. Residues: CASSSSGSAYEQYF.

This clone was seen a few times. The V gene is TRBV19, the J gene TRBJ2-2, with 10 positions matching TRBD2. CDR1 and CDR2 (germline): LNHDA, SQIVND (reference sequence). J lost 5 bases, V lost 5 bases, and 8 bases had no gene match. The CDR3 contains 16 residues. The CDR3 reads CASSPLAGEGTGELFF. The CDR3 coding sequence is TGTGCCAGTAGTCCTCTAGCGGGAGAGGGGACCGGGGAGCTGTTTTTT.

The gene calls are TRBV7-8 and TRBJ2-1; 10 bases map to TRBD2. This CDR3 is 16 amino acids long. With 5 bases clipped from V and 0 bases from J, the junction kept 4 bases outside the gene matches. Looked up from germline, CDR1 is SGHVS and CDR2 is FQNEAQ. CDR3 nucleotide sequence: TGTGCCAGCAGCGGACTAGCGGTGAGCTCCTACAATGAGCAGTTCTTC. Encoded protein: CASSGLAVSSYNEQFF.

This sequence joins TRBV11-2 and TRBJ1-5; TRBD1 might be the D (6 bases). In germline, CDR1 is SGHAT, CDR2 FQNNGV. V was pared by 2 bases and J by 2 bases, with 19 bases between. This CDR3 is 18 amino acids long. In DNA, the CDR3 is TGTGCCAGCAGCTTAAAGCCACAGGGTTTGGGGGGCAATCAGCCCCAGCATTTT. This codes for CASSLKPQGLGGNQPQHF.

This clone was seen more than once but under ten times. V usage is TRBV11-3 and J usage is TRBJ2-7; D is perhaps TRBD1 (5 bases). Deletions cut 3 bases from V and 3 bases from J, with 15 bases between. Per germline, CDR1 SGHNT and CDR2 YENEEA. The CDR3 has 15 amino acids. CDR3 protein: CASSFWGPKGYEQYF. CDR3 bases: TGTGCCAGCAGCTTCTGGGGCCCGAAAGGCTACGAGCAGTACTTC.